This TCR beta chain was captured in a study of T cell responses to AZD1222 COVID-19 vaccine. Overall study: Both about-4-week and about-12-week second-dose recipients were combined. Study findings and constraints: Once two AZD1222 doses were given, Spike-specific TCR breadth and depth went up. Every sample of the repertoires postdated the peak T cell response.

About this clone itself: Antigen specificity is unknown.

The method was immunoSEQ multiplex PCR; TCRdb's version includes in-frame clones alone and lacks a portion of them. The table shows about 100,000 clones, with around 90% occurring only once. The CDR3 runs 18 residues. The V and J ends lost 3 bases and 0 bases, in that order; junction bases with no gene match: 13. Germline CDR1 reads MNHEY; CDR2 reads SMNVEV (reference sequence). Material: peripheral blood, obtained on day 0 of AZD1222 vaccination. The TCR was taken from an adult in good health. The chain uses TRBV27 and TRBJ2-7; 8 nucleotides agree with TRBD2. The DNA for the CDR3 is TGTGCCAGCAGTTTTCTGCCCCTTAGCGGGGTGAGCTCCTACGAGCAGTACGTC. Amino acids: CASSFLPLSGVSSYEQYV.